These 13 T cell receptor beta chains were sequenced from one sample in a study of control samples from healthy donors and cancer patients (dated by TCRdb to about 2020). Libraries came from the immunoSEQ multiplex PCR assay. TCRdb carries this immuneACCESS record with in-frame sequences only. Its versions omit some clonotypes, under half of them owing to an unresolved V gene in the studies checked, with the rest unexplained. The table for this sample lists some 130,000 clones; around 90% of them were counted only once. The ten biggest clones cover 2% to 3% of the sample. The sequenced material came from blood. The origin of the receptors is a man in his forties in good health.

V and J are TRBV6-5 and TRBJ2-7, with D perhaps assigned TRBD1 or TRBD2 (5 bases each). CDR3 length: 15 amino acids. Germline V gives CDR1 MNHEY, CDR2 SVGAGI. V was pared by 6 bases and J by 1 base, with 16 bases between. The CDR3 reads CASSKSPGPSYEQYF. The CDR3 DNA reads as TGTGCCAGCAGCAAATCCCCGGGGCCATCCTACGAGCAGTACTTC.

The chain couples TRBV27 to TRBJ2-3; 7 bases map to TRBD2. From germline, CDR1 is MNHEY and CDR2 SMNVEV (reference sequence). The V gene end was trimmed by 5 bases and the J gene end by 6 bases; junction bases not matched to a gene: 11. This CDR3 contains 15 residues. CDR3 nucleotides: TGTGCCAGCAGTGCGGGGGAACCGGCAGCTGATACGCAGTATTTT. The encoded protein is CASSAGEPAADTQYF.

The rearrangement uses TRBV5-4 and TRBJ2-5; TRBD2 might be the D (6 bases). Per germline, CDR1 SGHNT and CDR2 YYREEE (reference sequence). This CDR3 has 16 amino acids. V dropped 1 base and J dropped 4 bases, with 17 bases sitting between them. In DNA form, the CDR3 reads TGTGCCAGCAGCTTGAGGCTCGATCAGGGAGGAGAGACCCAGTACTTC. This translates into CASSLRLDQGGETQYF.

This chain links TRBV12-3 or TRBV12-4 with TRBJ1-1; D not resolved. Between the trimmed V and J ends, which lost 2 bases and 7 bases, there was a span of 11 bases. CDR3 length equals 13 residues. The CDR3 DNA sequence: TGTGCCAGCAGTTTAACCAGGATGGGTGAAGCTTTCTTT. Residues: CASSLTRMGEAFF.

V gene TRBV6-1 combines with J gene TRBJ1-1; 8 nucleotides agree with TRBD1. With V trimmed by 2 bases and J by 6 bases, 5 bases remained unmatched. This CDR3 spans 14 amino acids. Germline CDR1 and CDR2: MNHNS and SASEGT. The CDR3 DNA follows: TGTGCCAGCAGTGAAAAAGGACAGGGCCCTGAAGCTTTCTTT. It encodes CASSEKGQGPEAFF.

The gene calls are TRBV30 and TRBJ2-5, with 7 bases identical to TRBD2. Germline V lookup: CDR1 GTSNPN, CDR2 SVGIG (reference sequence). The CDR3 contains 14 residues. The V segment lost 2 bases and the J segment 2 bases; nucleotides outside the gene matches: 5. DNA of the CDR3: TGTGCCTGGAGTTGGGGAGCGGGGCAAGAGACCCAGTACTTC. Amino acids: CAWSWGAGQETQYF. The full variable domain, completed using reference TRBV30 and TRBJ2-5, is SQTIHQWPATLVQPVGSPLSLECTVEGTSNPNLYWYRQAAGRGLQLLFYSVGIGQISSEVPQNLSASRPQDRQFILSSKKLLLSDSGFYLCAWSWGAGQETQYFGPGTRLLVL.

This clone was counted only a few times. The rearrangement links TRBV6-1 to TRBJ2-3, with TRBD2 matching over 9 bases. V was pared by 2 bases and J by 2 bases, with 5 bases of the junction left unmatched. CDR1 is MNHNS and CDR2 is SASEGT in the germline V gene. This CDR3 has 16 amino acids. DNA of the CDR3: TGTGCCAGCAGTGAATCGACTAGCGGCTTCACAGATACGCAGTATTTT. Protein sequence: CASSESTSGFTDTQYF.

V is TRBV5-1 and J is TRBJ2-1; 8 bases line up with TRBD2. With V trimmed by 4 bases and J by 7 bases, 13 bases remained unmatched. The CDR3 sequence is 16 residues long. Germline V gene sequence: CDR1 SGHRS, CDR2 YFSETQ. CDR3 sequence reads: CASSPVGLARLNEQFF. CDR3 DNA sequence: TGCGCCAGCAGCCCAGTTGGACTAGCCCGTTTGAATGAGCAGTTCTTC.

This sequence joins TRBV9 and TRBJ2-7; 9 bases line up with TRBD1. The germline V gene encodes CDR1 SGDLS and CDR2 YYNGEE. The CDR3 has 14 amino acids. The V segment lost 3 bases and the J segment 3 bases; nucleotides outside the gene matches: 4. The CDR3 region has the DNA TGTGCCAGCAGCGCCGGGACAGGGTTCTACGAGCAGTACTTC. Amino acid sequence: CASSAGTGFYEQYF.

J is TRBJ1-4 and V is TRBV10-2; no reliable D call. V was pared by 10 bases and J by 6 bases, with 15 bases between. Germline V lookup: CDR1 WSHSY, CDR2 SAAADI. The CDR3 totals 13 residues. The CDR3 region has the DNA TGCGCCACTAAACACGCGCCGGATGAAAAACTGTTTTTT. It is translated as CATKHAPDEKLFF.

V usage is TRBV6-5 and J usage is TRBJ1-4; TRBD1 aligns across 10 bases. Trimming cost V 6 bases and J 5 bases; bases outside gene matches: 6. Germline V gives CDR1 MNHEY, CDR2 SVGAGI. The CDR3 contains 15 residues. The CDR3 region is CASRNTGQGNEKLFF. The CDR3 DNA reads TGTGCCAGCAGAAACACGGGACAGGGGAATGAAAAACTGTTTTTT.

The rearrangement links TRBV7-8 to TRBJ2-7, with 12 bases aligning to TRBD2. The CDR3 totals 15 residues. Trimming at V came to 1 base and at J to 6 bases, leaving 4 bases not matched to a gene. Germline-derived CDR1 and CDR2 are SGHVS and FQNEAQ. This CDR3 reads CASSLVSLAGGEQYF. For the CDR3, the DNA is TGTGCCAGCAGCTTAGTATCACTAGCGGGGGGCGAGCAGTACTTC.

This clone came up a few times. The chain is built from TRBV10-3 and TRBJ1-3, with D tentatively TRBD1 (6 bases). V was trimmed by 10 bases and J by 4 bases, leaving 14 bases between them. The germline gives CDR1 ENHRY, CDR2 SYGVKD. The CDR3 is made up of 13 amino acids. CDR3 amino acids: CATEQGPGNTIYF. The DNA of the CDR3 is TGTGCCACCGAACAGGGTCCCGGAAACACCATATATTTT.